The 27 T cell receptor beta chains below were found in one sample sequenced in a study of blood T cell repertoires in COVID-19. The assay was immunoSEQ multiplex PCR, and TCRdb's table has in-frame clones only and misses some. Found here are about 330,000 clones, roughly 87% of them singletons; the top ten hold approximately 9.3%. Sequencing was performed on peripheral blood. These receptors originate from a man in his thirties or forties with COVID-19, enrolled during active disease.

The chain combines TRBV28 with TRBJ1-1; 7 positions match TRBD1. The V gene's germline CDR1 is MDHEN and CDR2 SYDVKM. The CDR3 extends over 13 amino acids. The ends lost 6 bases at V and 4 bases at J; junction bases unmatched: 5. The CDR3 loop reads CASSPTGPTEAFF. DNA for the CDR3: TGTGCCAGCAGCCCGACAGGGCCCACTGAAGCTTTCTTT.

The rearrangement links TRBV6-5 to TRBJ2-1, with TRBD2 matching over 9 bases. The CDR3 covers 15 residues. CDR1 MNHEY and CDR2 SVGAGI come from the germline V gene. J gave up 1 base and V 7 bases, and 5 bases lay outside the gene matches. The CDR3 coding sequence is TGTGCCAGCAATACCGGACTAGCGTCCTACAATGAGCAGTTCTTC. Translated: CASNTGLASYNEQFF.

V and J are TRBV28 and TRBJ1-2; 7 nucleotides align to TRBD1. CDR1 is MDHEN, CDR2 SYDVKM, per germline. V lost 5 bases to trimming and J lost 5 bases; unmatched junction nucleotides: 11. This CDR3 is 15 amino acids long. The CDR3 bases are TGTGCCAGCAGTACAATACAATCAGGGGGTTATGGCTACACCTTC. This gives the protein CASSTIQSGGYGYTF.

V gene TRBV7-8 combines with J gene TRBJ1-5; possible D gene TRBD1, 5 bases. The CDR3 is made up of 13 amino acids. The germline CDR1 and CDR2 sequences are SGHVS and FQNEAQ. The V gene lost 2 bases and the J gene lost 5 bases, with 7 bases spanning the gap. The chain's CDR3 is CASSLKGDQPQHF. Written as DNA, the CDR3 is TGTGCCAGCAGCTTAAAAGGGGATCAGCCCCAGCATTTT. The full variable domain, rest sourced from reference TRBV7-8 and TRBJ1-5, is GAGVSQSPRYKVAKRGQDVALRCDPISGHVSLFWYQQALGQGPEFLTYFQNEAQLDKSGLPSDRFFAERPEGSVSTLKIQRTQQEDSAVYLCASSLKGDQPQHFGDGTRLSIL.

This clone has only a few counts. This chain connects TRBV11-3 to TRBJ2-7; D possibly corresponds to TRBD1 (5 bases). Germline V gene data show CDR1 as SGHNT and CDR2 as YENEEA. The CDR3 totals 13 residues. Trimming cost V 5 bases and J 6 bases, with 14 bases left between them. CDR3: CASSGATKGEQYF. In nucleotides, the CDR3 is TGTGCCAGCAGCGGGGCGACCAAAGGCGAGCAGTACTTC.

The CDR3 DNA is TGCGCCAGCAGCCAAGATCCCCGGGGGTATCACTACGAGCAGTACTTC. Translating it yields CASSQDPRGYHYEQYF. This chain uses TRBV4-1 with TRBJ2-7; TRBD2 might be the D (6 bases). In germline, CDR1 is MGHRA, CDR2 YSYEKL. V was clipped by 0 bases and J by 3 bases, with 15 bases between them. This CDR3 comprises 16 residues.

The V call is TRBV19, the J call TRBJ2-3; 8 nucleotides agree with TRBD2. Germline CDR1 LNHDA, CDR2 SQIVND (reference sequence). The J segment lost 4 bases and the V segment lost 2 bases, leaving 2 bases of the junction unmatched. CDR3 length equals 14 residues. CDR3 residues: CASSISSGADTQYF. CDR3 in DNA: TGTGCCAGTAGTATAAGTAGCGGGGCAGATACGCAGTATTTT. The full variable domain, rest sourced from reference TRBV19 and TRBJ2-3, is DGGITQSPKYLFRKEGQNVTLSCEQNLNHDAMYWYRQDPGQGLRLIYYSQIVNDFQKGDIAEGYSVSREKKESFPLTVTSAQKNPTAFYLCASSISSGADTQYFGPGTRLTVL.

The rearrangement joins TRBV18 to TRBJ1-2; 7 nucleotides align to TRBD1. CDR1 and CDR2 from the germline V gene are KGHSH and LQKENI. The CDR3 consists of 14 residues. J lost 3 bases, V lost 6 bases, and 7 bases had no gene match. CDR3 sequence (DNA): TGTGCCAGCTCCTCGACAGGGCGCGACTATGGCTACACCTTC. Translated: CASSSTGRDYGYTF.

This clone appeared a few times. This rearrangement joins TRBV27 to TRBJ2-7; 13 bases line up with TRBD2. This CDR3 comprises 15 residues. Germline assignment: CDR1 MNHEY and CDR2 SMNVEV (reference sequence). Trimming removed 6 bases from V and 3 bases from J; junction bases left unmatched: 5. CDR3 in DNA: TGTGCCAGCAGCCTTCGGACTAGCGGGAGCTACGAGCAGTACTTC. Its protein product is CASSLRTSGSYEQYF.

This chain connects TRBV27 to TRBJ2-1; D is perhaps TRBD1 (8 bases). V lost 5 bases, J lost 2 bases, and 13 bases lay in between. CDR3 length: 15 amino acids. The germline V gene encodes CDR1 MNHEY and CDR2 SMNVEV (reference sequence). The DNA of the CDR3 is TGTGCCAGCAGTCGTACAGGGGGGGCCTACAATGAGCAGTTCTTC. It codes for CASSRTGGAYNEQFF.

This chain uses TRBV6-2 or TRBV6-3 with TRBJ2-3; TRBD1 matches 8 bases. J lost 3 bases, V lost 6 bases, and 2 bases had no gene match. The CDR3 loop spans 13 amino acids. Germline loops: CDR1 MNHEY, CDR2 SVGEGT. The CDR3 DNA is TGTGCCAGCAGCGGACAGGGAACAGATACGCAGTATTTT. Protein sequence: CASSGQGTDTQYF.

The chain couples TRBV6-2 or TRBV6-3 to TRBJ1-5; tentative D call: TRBD1 (5 bases). CDR3 size: 18 residues. Trimming cost V 0 bases and J 4 bases, with 19 bases left between them. CDR1 and CDR2 (germline): MNHEY, SVGEGT. CDR3 residues: CASSYSRSAGLINQPQHF. The CDR3 DNA reads TGTGCCAGCAGTTACTCGAGAAGCGCAGGGTTGATTAATCAGCCCCAGCATTTT.

A note on this clone: Other DNA sequences from this sample encode an identical CDR3 as well. The J gene is TRBJ2-5, the V gene TRBV7-2, with D tentatively TRBD2 (5 bases). CDR1 is SGHTA, CDR2 FQGNSA, per germline. The CDR3 has 14 residues. V was shortened by 5 bases and J by 4 bases, with 14 bases between the two germline ends. Written as DNA, the CDR3 is TGTGCCAGCAGCCTAAGCGGAAGTAGAGAGACCCAGTACTTC. As protein: CASSLSGSRETQYF.

This clone was observed once. The chain employs TRBV7-9 and TRBJ1-2, with 8 bases fitting TRBD1. The J segment lost 4 bases and the V segment lost 4 bases, leaving 5 bases of the junction unmatched. Per the germline V gene, CDR1 is SEHNR and CDR2 is FQNEAQ (reference sequence). CDR3 size: 14 residues. This CDR3 reads CASSSGQGIYGYTF. The CDR3 coding sequence is TGTGCCAGCAGCTCTGGACAGGGAATCTATGGCTACACCTTC.

This sequence joins TRBV2 and TRBJ2-7; 12 bases fit TRBD1. The length of the CDR3 is 14 residues. Germline V gene lookup returns CDR1 SNHLY and CDR2 FYNNEI. The J segment lost 7 bases and the V segment lost 5 bases, leaving 6 bases of the junction unmatched. CDR3 sequence: CASSPGQGAREQYF. In DNA, the CDR3 is TGTGCCAGCAGTCCGGGACAGGGGGCGCGAGAGCAGTACTTC.

V gene TRBV7-7 combines with J gene TRBJ2-5; TRBD1 matches at 9 bases. V lost 0 bases to trimming and J lost 4 bases; unmatched junction nucleotides: 6. Germline CDR1 reads SSHAT; CDR2 reads FNYEAQ (reference sequence). The CDR3 is 16 residues long. CDR3 nucleotide sequence: TGTGCCAGCAGCTTAGCGGGACAGGGCCTGGGAGAGACCCAGTACTTC. Translated: CASSLAGQGLGETQYF.

J is TRBJ1-6 and V is TRBV15, with TRBD1 identical over 7 bases. V dropped 1 base and J dropped 8; count of bases not matched to a gene: 8. CDR1 and CDR2 (germline): LNHNV, YYDKDF (reference sequence). This CDR3 is built from 16 residues. The CDR3 DNA follows: TGTGCCACCAGCAGAGTGTTGACAGGGCCTCATTCACCCCTCCACTTT. This gives the protein CATSRVLTGPHSPLHF. The full variable domain, in which reference TRBV15 and TRBJ1-6 provide the parts outside the CDR3, is DAMVIQNPRYQVTQFGKPVTLSCSQTLNHNVMYWYQQKSSQAPKLLFHYYDKDFNNEADTPDNFQSRRPNTSFCFLDIRSPGLGDTAMYLCATSRVLTGPHSPLHFGNGTRLTVT.

The CDR3 DNA follows: TGTGCCAGCCAGGGATACTACGAGCAGTACTTC. Protein sequence: CASQGYYEQYF. This sequence joins TRBV2 and TRBJ2-7; TRBD1 might be the D (5 bases). CDR1 is SNHLY and CDR2 is FYNNEI in the germline V gene. V lost 8 bases and J 3 bases, leaving 8 bases between the germline ends. The CDR3 has 11 residues.

The rearrangement links TRBV7-9 to TRBJ1-5, with 7 bases fitting TRBD1. Per germline, CDR1 SEHNR and CDR2 FQNEAQ (reference sequence). V trimming: 1 base; J trimming: 7 bases; junction bases outside the gene matches: 10. The CDR3 length is 16 residues. In nucleotides, the CDR3 is TGTGCCAGCAGCTTAGAGCACGACAGGGTGTACCAGCCCCAGCATTTT. This codes for CASSLEHDRVYQPQHF.

This rearrangement joins TRBV9 to TRBJ2-6; possibly TRBD1 for D (5 bases). The CDR3 runs to 18 residues. Germline CDR1 is SGDLS and CDR2 is YYNGEE. V was shortened by 0 bases and J by 0 bases, with 13 bases between the two germline ends. The CDR3 coding sequence is TGTGCCAGCAGCGTAGCTGGACACTTATCCTCTGGGGCCAACGTCCTGACTTTC. Protein: CASSVAGHLSSGANVLTF.

A single count supports this clone. The chain recombines TRBV27 with TRBJ2-7; 12 bases are a match to TRBD1. CDR1 MNHEY and CDR2 SMNVEV come from the germline V gene (reference sequence). The ends lost 6 bases at V and 3 bases at J; junction bases unmatched: 6. This CDR3 is 15 amino acids long. CDR3: CASRTGTGGFYEQYF. Written as DNA, the CDR3 is TGTGCCAGCAGGACCGGGACAGGGGGCTTCTACGAGCAGTACTTC.

V is TRBV5-1 and J is TRBJ2-1; 8 bases line up with TRBD2. CDR1 SGHRS and CDR2 YFSETQ come from the germline V gene. The CDR3 loop spans 14 amino acids. The V gene end was trimmed by 7 bases and the J gene end by 6 bases; junction bases not matched to a gene: 9. CDR3 in amino acids: CASSDWTSSNEQFF. The DNA of the CDR3 is TGCGCCAGCTCGGATTGGACTAGCTCCAATGAGCAGTTCTTC.

This chain links TRBV7-2 with TRBJ1-2, with a tentative D call TRBD1 (5 bases). Germline assignment: CDR1 SGHTA and CDR2 FQGNSA. The CDR3 length is 14 residues. The V end lost 5 bases, the J end lost 4 bases, and 14 bases lay between the germline ends. The CDR3 spells CASSLGGRFYGYTF. CDR3 sequence (DNA): TGTGCCAGCAGCCTCGGGGGGAGGTTCTATGGCTACACCTTC.

This chain joins TRBV5-6 and TRBJ2-3; D might be TRBD1 (6 bases). The CDR3 spans 17 residues. The V end lost 1 base, the J end lost 2 bases, and 17 bases lay between the germline ends. Germline values: CDR1 SGHDT, CDR2 YYEEEE. The CDR3 DNA follows: TGTGCCAGCAGCTTGATCGGGACATATTTACCCACAGATACGCAGTATTTT. The encoded protein is CASSLIGTYLPTDTQYF.

This chain connects TRBV24-1 to TRBJ2-5, with D perhaps TRBD2 (5 bases). The V end was cut by 0 bases, the J end by 2 bases, with 15 bases between. The CDR3 contains 17 residues. The germline V gene encodes CDR1 KGHDR and CDR2 SFDVKD. The CDR3 region is CATSDLPGNYPQETQYF. In DNA form, the CDR3 reads TGTGCCACCAGTGATTTGCCCGGGAACTACCCACAAGAGACCCAGTACTTC.

J is TRBJ2-5 and V is TRBV19; D perhaps matches TRBD2 (6 bases). The CDR3 runs 15 residues. CDR1 is LNHDA, CDR2 SQIVND, per germline (reference sequence). Trimming removed 4 bases from V and 5 bases from J, with 17 bases in between. CDR3 amino acids: CASSNAGIGGETQYF. The CDR3 bases are TGTGCCAGTAGTAATGCAGGGATTGGGGGGGAGACCCAGTACTTC.

The chain carries TRBV5-1 and TRBJ1-5; 8 nucleotides line up with TRBD1. This CDR3 region has 13 residues. Germline-derived CDR1 and CDR2 are SGHRS and YFSETQ. V was pared by 5 bases and J by 5 bases, with 3 bases of the junction left unmatched. The CDR3 coding sequence is TGCGCCAGCAGGGGACAGGAAGATCAGCCCCAGCATTTT. Encoded protein: CASRGQEDQPQHF.